A selection of T cell receptor beta chains follows, all from one sample in a study of memory CD4+ T cells and cytomegalovirus serostatus. Sequencing was performed with immunoSEQ multiplex PCR; in TCRdb, only in-frame clones are kept and a portion is missing. The sample shows 40,000 to 55,000 clones, 74% of them seen only once. The sequencing sample was made of memory CD4+ T cells from blood. Source of these receptors: an adult in good health and CMV-seropositive. CDR3s leave out the opening cysteine and the closing phenylalanine or tryptophan. Size tells how often a clone was seen (once, few, many) or the class of an expanded clone, and some rows leave it out.

clone size,V gene,CDR3 protein
-,TRBV4-1,ASSQEPGTGVTGELF
few,TRBV19,ASSNGAGPDSPLH
-,TRBV7-9,ASKALTSGAYNEQF
-,TRBV7-2,ASSPTGFREQY
few,TRBV7-2,ASSQSPGGRGNEKLF
-,TRBV18,ASSPNSQETQY
-,TRBV5-1,ASTFRGRTEADTQY
-,TRBV5-1,ASSLVDGTGETQY
-,TRBV10-3,AISVTGSDTQY
-,TRBV5-1,ASTPGQNTGELF
-,TRBV19,ASSTPGVQTEAF
-,TRBV19,ASSIRLTGELF
-,TRBV6-5,ASRQTPGLQETQY
-,TRBV6-5,ASRDSFNQPQH
once,TRBV23-1,ASRAGPNTEAF
few,TRBV9,ASSRRWGGPGEAF